This TCR beta chain was captured by sequencing in a study of tumor-infiltrating lymphocytes in primary liver carcinoma. Study at large: Men as well as women, aged 30 to 69 years, made up the patients. Productive TCRbeta reads per sample were roughly 3.5 to 7.13 million, not differing by tissue. General study results and limits: The samples were not sorted (they were bulk), so CD4+ and CD8+ repertoires were not compared.

Extraction also yielded germline DNA, while blood RNA was obtained from unsorted whole blood. These patients lived with chronic HBV infection and had never been treated. For this clonotype: Its antigen remains unknown.

With approximately 470 ng total RNA as template and a constant-region primer, TCR beta cDNA was made. Library construction for TCR beta comprised three nested multiplex PCR rounds performed with slightly modified ARM-PCR. Rounds one and two of PCR, each of roughly 10 cycles, were primed with TRBV1-TRBV30 forward primers and a C-beta reverse primer. Using its own MiXCR run on the multiplex PCR reads, TCRdb lists one record per CDR3 protein. Among approximately 310,000 distinct CDR3 sequences listed, over 55% were seen once. V was trimmed by 7 bases and J by 1 base, leaving 32 bases between them. This CDR3 contains 20 residues. CDR1 is MNHEY, CDR2 SVGEGT, per germline.

V usage is TRBV6-2 or TRBV6-3 and J usage is TRBJ2-7; D is undetermined. The sequence was collected from a man in his forties with primary liver carcinoma and hepatitis B virus infection. Specimen: peripheral blood. The CDR3 DNA sequence: TGTGCCAGCAAGATTTCTCATTTTCCCACGGTGGATGGCAGATCCTACGAGCAGTACTTC. Its translation is CASKISHFPTVDGRSYEQYF.